A single T cell receptor beta chain is shown here with its context. The record originates from a study of shared T cell receptors in the human thymus. The length of the CDR3 is 16 residues. Germline lookup yields CDR1 MNHEY and CDR2 SMNVEV (reference sequence). With 5 bases clipped from V and 1 base from J, the junction kept 8 bases outside the gene matches. TCRdb's copy holds only in-frame clones and misses some; the assay was immunoSEQ multiplex PCR. Of 640,000 or so clones listed, around 87% are singletons. These same records also appear under a second study, on human thymus T cells. From that report: The thymus was resected at corrective cardiac surgery. An apparent bias in V and J gene usage was seen in thymic and blood repertoires.

Sequenced: thymocytes. The chain links TRBV27 to TRBJ1-1; TRBD1 aligns across 9 bases. The origin of this receptor is a boy under three years old with a congenital heart defect. The CDR3 DNA is TGTGCCAGCAGTCTCACCGGGACAGGGACGAACACTGAAGCTTTCTTT. This codes for CASSLTGTGTNTEAFF.